The 17 T cell receptor beta chains reported below all come from one sample, sequenced in a study of regulatory T cells in long-lasting Graves disease. To make TCR beta libraries, researchers used iRepertoire HTBI primers and Arm-PCR of CDR3 regions. TCRdb re-called the multiplex PCR reads through MiXCR, storing one row per CDR3 protein. This table has fewer than 450,000 distinct CDR3 sequences, roughly 20% appearing once. Time point: persistent/refractory GD, antithyroid drugs over 5 years with positive TRAb. From RNA extracted from PBMCs, the TCR library was made. The specimen comprised peripheral blood mononuclear cells (PBMCs), sampled when the disease was refractory, from a patient treated with antithyroid drugs. These receptors were collected from a female donor with Graves disease.

This clonotype was seen a few times. The chain couples TRBV15 to TRBJ1-1; D is unclear. The germline V gene has CDR1 LNHNV and CDR2 YYDKDF (reference sequence). CDR3 length equals 14 residues. V gave up 1 base and J gave up 4 bases, with 10 bases separating them. CDR3: CATSRAQLGTEAFF. DNA for the CDR3: TGTGCCACCAGCAGAGCACAATTGGGCACTGAAGCTTTCTTT.

This clonotype was counted at least ten times. The V call is TRBV13, the J call TRBJ2-5; D possibly corresponds to TRBD1 (7 bases). The V end lost 6 bases, the J end lost 3 bases, and 14 bases lay between the germline ends. Germline-derived CDR1 and CDR2 are PRHDT and FYEKMQ (reference sequence). The CDR3 runs to 14 residues. CDR3 loop: CASSPRDSEETQYF. The DNA for the CDR3 is TGTGCCAGCAGTCCGCGGGACAGCGAAGAGACCCAGTACTTC.

This clonotype was detected ten times or more. The rearrangement joins TRBV7-9 to TRBJ1-2; D may be TRBD1 (6 bases). The CDR3 is made up of 15 amino acids. Per the germline V gene, CDR1 is SEHNR and CDR2 is FQNEAQ (reference sequence). V lost 5 bases, J lost 3 bases, and 16 bases lay in between. DNA for the CDR3: TGTGCCAGCAGCCAGGAGGGGGGCGTGCACTATGGCTACACCTTC. Translating gives CASSQEGGVHYGYTF.

This clonotype has a count of ten or more. The chain combines TRBV30 with TRBJ1-5, with TRBD1 matching over 8 bases. The CDR3 is 13 residues long. The ends lost 5 bases at V and 6 bases at J; junction bases unmatched: 6. Per germline, CDR1 GTSNPN and CDR2 SVGIG (reference sequence). The CDR3 here is CAWGGQGAQPQHF. Written as DNA, the CDR3 is TGTGCCTGGGGTGGACAGGGCGCTCAGCCCCAGCATTTT. The whole variable domain, remainder taken from reference TRBV30 and TRBJ1-5, is SQTIHQWPATLVQPVGSPLSLECTVEGTSNPNLYWYRQAAGRGLQLLFYSVGIGQISSEVPQNLSASRPQDRQFILSSKKLLLSDSGFYLCAWGGQGAQPQHFGDGTRLSIL.

This clonotype showed up many times. The chain has TRBV11-2 and TRBJ1-1; D gene unclear. CDR3 length equals 14 residues. V dropped 6 bases and J dropped 0 bases, with 11 bases sitting between them. Looked up from germline, CDR1 is SGHAT and CDR2 is FQNNGV. CDR3 residues: CASSPSTLNTEAFF. CDR3 sequence (DNA): TGTGCCAGCAGTCCATCGACCTTGAACACTGAAGCTTTCTTT.

This clonotype was observed at least ten times. The rearrangement uses TRBV7-2 and TRBJ1-3; D remains unclear. V was clipped by 1 base and J by 1 base, with 8 bases between them. The CDR3 is 15 amino acids. The V gene's germline CDR1 is SGHTA and CDR2 FQGNSA. In DNA form, the CDR3 reads TGTGCCAGCAGCTTAGATTATGCTTCTGGAAACACCATATATTTT. Its protein product is CASSLDYASGNTIYF.

This clonotype was counted many times. The V and J genes are TRBV28 and TRBJ2-5, with TRBD1 as a possible D gene (6 bases). Germline values: CDR1 MDHEN, CDR2 SYDVKM. CDR3 length equals 15 residues. Trimming pared 2 bases from V and 6 bases from J, leaving 16 bases between. CDR3 residues: CASSLANTGTQTQYF. In nucleotides, the CDR3 is TGTGCCAGCAGTTTAGCCAATACAGGGACGCAGACCCAGTACTTC.

CDR3 sequence (DNA): TGTGCCAGCAGCTTAGCGAGTCCCGCCGGGGGTGGGGAGCTGTTTTTT. Translating gives CASSLASPAGGGELFF. The chain recombines TRBV7-9 with TRBJ2-2; D possibly corresponds to TRBD2 (6 bases). In germline, CDR1 is SEHNR, CDR2 FQNEAQ (reference sequence). The V gene lost 0 bases and the J gene lost 8 bases, with 16 bases spanning the gap. The CDR3 has 16 residues.

This sequence joins TRBV10-2 and TRBJ1-1; TRBD1 is a possible D gene (5 bases). Between the trimmed V and J ends, which lost 2 bases and 4 bases, there was a span of 8 bases. Looked up from germline, CDR1 is WSHSY and CDR2 is SAAADI. This CDR3 spans 13 amino acids. CDR3 bases: TGCGCCAGCAGTGAGGGGACCCTCACTGAAGCTTTCTTT. It translates to CASSEGTLTEAFF.

This clonotype was seen a handful of times. V usage is TRBV6-1 and J usage is TRBJ1-5, with a possible D match to TRBD1 (5 bases). This CDR3 region has 13 residues. Per germline, CDR1 MNHNS and CDR2 SASEGT. Trimming removed 5 bases from V and 6 bases from J, with 11 bases in between. CDR3: CASSQGSVQPQHF. The CDR3 DNA sequence: TGTGCCAGCAGTCAGGGTTCCGTTCAGCCCCAGCATTTT.

Concerning this clonotype: A single base separates this from a much larger clone, so it may be a read error. V is TRBV20-1 and J is TRBJ2-7; possibly TRBD1 for D (5 bases). Germline CDR1 and CDR2: DFQATT and SNEGSKA (reference sequence). The CDR3 sequence is 14 residues long. Deletions cut 3 bases from V and 2 bases from J, with 14 bases between. CDR3 DNA: TGCAGTGCTAGGAAGACAGCGCAGCCCTACGAGCAGTACTTC. It codes for CSARKTAQPYEQYF.

The chain couples TRBV6-5 to TRBJ2-7; 8 nucleotides agree with TRBD1. The CDR3 has 13 residues. The ends lost 2 bases at V and 5 bases at J; junction bases unmatched: 2. From germline, CDR1 is MNHEY and CDR2 SVGAGI. The CDR3 loop reads CASSYADRDEQYF. CDR3 in DNA: TGTGCCAGCAGTTACGCGGACAGGGACGAGCAGTACTTC.

The V call is TRBV5-6, the J call TRBJ1-1; no reliable D call. Looked up from germline, CDR1 is SGHDT and CDR2 is YYEEEE. This CDR3 is 11 amino acids long. Trimming left V 1 base short and J 9 bases short, with 7 bases between. CDR3 residues: CASSLSDKAFF. The CDR3 coding sequence is TGTGCCAGCAGCTTGTCAGACAAAGCTTTCTTT.

Note on this clonotype: The junction and the germline gene differ at one end; a read error may be behind it. This rearrangement joins TRBV7-2 to TRBJ2-7, with 14 positions matching TRBD2. Germline V gene sequence: CDR1 SGHTA, CDR2 FQGNSA. The CDR3 contains 15 residues. This CDR3 is CASSQTSGRAHEQYF. In nucleotides, the CDR3 is TGCGCCAGCAGCCAGACTAGCGGGAGGGCCCACGAGCAGTACTTC.

In its sample, this clonotype was seen a few times. The chain employs TRBV12-3 or TRBV12-4 and TRBJ2-2, with D perhaps given as TRBD1 or TRBD2 (7 bases each). The ends were cut back, 6 bases at V and 1 base at J, with 21 bases in the middle. There are 18 residues in the CDR3. Here the CDR3 reads CASSKRGPGLMNTGELFF. The CDR3 DNA reads as TGTGCCAGCAGCAAAAGGGGGCCGGGACTAATGAACACCGGGGAGCTGTTTTTT.

This clonotype was observed a handful of times. The V and J genes are TRBV18 and TRBJ1-1, with TRBD1 matching 7 bases. Germline V gives CDR1 KGHSH, CDR2 LQKENI. V shed 3 bases, J shed 0 bases, and the junction held 4 bases outside the gene matches. The CDR3 totals 15 residues. The CDR3 DNA is TGTGCCAGCTCACCTTTAGACAGGGTGAACACTGAAGCTTTCTTT. Translated: CASSPLDRVNTEAFF.

This clonotype was seen ten or more times. The rearrangement links TRBV7-9 to TRBJ1-4; D may be TRBD1 (5 bases). With 1 base removed from V and 10 bases from J, the gap between germline ends came to 13 bases. Germline assignment: CDR1 SEHNR and CDR2 FQNEAQ (reference sequence). CDR3 size: 14 residues. Written as DNA, the CDR3 is TGTGCCAGCAGCTTAGGACAGCTGGGAGGAAAACTGTTTTTT. Its translation: CASSLGQLGGKLFF.